The source of this T cell receptor beta chain is a study of cytomegalovirus exposure and HLA in healthy donors. Findings and limits, study-wide: Within the 130 or so validation repertoires, first-cohort TCR clusters tended to co-occur, according to a later analysis.

Turning to this clone: Its antigen remains unknown.

Losses at the gene ends were 5 bases for V and 1 base for J; bases not matched to a gene: 8. This CDR3 spans 16 amino acids. Germline V gene data show CDR1 as SGHAT and CDR2 as FQNNGV. Clones were sequenced by immunoSEQ multiplex PCR, and TCRdb holds only the in-frame ones, with some missing. This sample yields 300,000 to 450,000 clones, of which around 86% are seen a single time; 0.65% to 0.95% belongs to the top ten. The V gene is TRBV11-2, the J gene TRBJ1-2, with 9 positions matching TRBD1. This TCR came from a woman aged 18-35 years in good health and CMV-seronegative. Sequences were obtained from PBMCs. The CDR3 is CASSTERQGDNYGYTF. CDR3 sequence (DNA): TGTGCCAGCAGCACCGAAAGACAGGGGGATAACTATGGCTACACCTTC. The full variable domain, its missing parts supplied by reference TRBV11-2 and TRBJ1-2, is EAGVAQSPRYKIIEKRQSVAFWCNPISGHATLYWYQQILGQGPKLLIQFQNNGVVDDSQLPKDRFSAERLKGVDSTLKIQPAKLEDSAVYLCASSTERQGDNYGYTFGSGTRLTVV.